The source of this TCR beta chain is a study of tumor-infiltrating lymphocytes in primary liver carcinoma. Study details: Per sample, productive TCRbeta reads numbered roughly 3.5 to 8 million, similar across tissue types.

Co-extraction of both nucleic acids (RNA and DNA) used about 18-31 mg of unsorted bulk tissue. This CDR3 region has 15 residues. Losses at the gene ends were 5 bases for V and 7 bases for J; bases not matched to a gene: 11. A primer in the constant region served to generate TCR beta cDNA from approximately 460 ng of total RNA. Slightly modified ARM-PCR with three nested multiplex PCR rounds yielded TCR beta libraries. TRBV1-TRBV30 forward primers paired with a C-beta reverse primer were used in the first two PCR rounds, which ran about 11 cycles each. Each CDR3 protein is one row after TCRdb ran MiXCR on the multiplex PCR reads. The sample shows roughly 70,000 distinct CDR3 sequences, 71% of them seen only once.

The chain links TRBV12-3 or TRBV12-4 to TRBJ2-1, with 7 bases fitting TRBD2. This TCR derives from a man between 35 and 55 years old with primary liver carcinoma and hepatitis B virus infection. Material: liver tumor tissue from sampling region 4. Subset given: tumor region T4, right-lateral pole. The CDR3 sequence: CASSVTGGPANEQFF. The CDR3 nucleotides are TGTGCCAGCAGTGTTACGGGAGGACCCGCAAATGAGCAGTTCTTC.